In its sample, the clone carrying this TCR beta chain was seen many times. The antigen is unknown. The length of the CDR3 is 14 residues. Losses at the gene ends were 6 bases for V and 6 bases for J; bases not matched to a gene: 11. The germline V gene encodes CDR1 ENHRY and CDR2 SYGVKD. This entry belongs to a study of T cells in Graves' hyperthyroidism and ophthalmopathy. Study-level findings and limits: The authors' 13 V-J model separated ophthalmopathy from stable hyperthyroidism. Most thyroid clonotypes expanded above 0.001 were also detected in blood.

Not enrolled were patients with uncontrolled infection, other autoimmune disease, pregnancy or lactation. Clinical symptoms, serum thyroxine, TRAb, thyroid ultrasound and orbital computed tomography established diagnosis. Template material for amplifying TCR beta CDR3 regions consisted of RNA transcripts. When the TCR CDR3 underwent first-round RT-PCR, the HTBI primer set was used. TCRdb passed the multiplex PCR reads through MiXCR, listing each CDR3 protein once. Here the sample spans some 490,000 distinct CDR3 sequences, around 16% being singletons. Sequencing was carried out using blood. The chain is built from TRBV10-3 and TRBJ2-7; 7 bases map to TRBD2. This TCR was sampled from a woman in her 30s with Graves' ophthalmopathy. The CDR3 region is CAISMTSHLGEQYF. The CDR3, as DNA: TGTGCCATCAGCATGACTAGCCATCTTGGCGAGCAGTACTTC.